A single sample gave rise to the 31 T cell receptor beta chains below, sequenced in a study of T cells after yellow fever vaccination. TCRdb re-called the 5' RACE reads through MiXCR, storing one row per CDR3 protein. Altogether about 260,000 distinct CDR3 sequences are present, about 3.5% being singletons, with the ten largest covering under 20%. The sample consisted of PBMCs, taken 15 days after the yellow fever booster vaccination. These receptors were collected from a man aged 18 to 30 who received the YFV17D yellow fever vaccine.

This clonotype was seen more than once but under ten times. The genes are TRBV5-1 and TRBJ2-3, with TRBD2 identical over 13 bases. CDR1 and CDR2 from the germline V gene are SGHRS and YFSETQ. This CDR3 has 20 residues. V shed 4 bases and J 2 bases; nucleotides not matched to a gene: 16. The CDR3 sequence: CASSPLGLAGTPGHTDTQYF. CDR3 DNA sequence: TGCGCCAGCAGCCCGCTGGGACTAGCGGGGACCCCGGGGCACACAGATACGCAGTATTTT.

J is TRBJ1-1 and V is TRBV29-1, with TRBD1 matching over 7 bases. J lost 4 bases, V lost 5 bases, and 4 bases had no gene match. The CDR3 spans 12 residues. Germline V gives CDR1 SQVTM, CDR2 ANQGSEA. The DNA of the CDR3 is TGCAGCGTTCATCAGGGGGGCACTGAAGCTTTCTTT. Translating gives CSVHQGGTEAFF.

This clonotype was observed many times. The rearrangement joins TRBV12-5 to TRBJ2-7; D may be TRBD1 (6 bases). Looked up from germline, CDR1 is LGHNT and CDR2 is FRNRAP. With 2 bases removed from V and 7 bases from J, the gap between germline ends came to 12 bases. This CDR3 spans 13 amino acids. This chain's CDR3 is CASGLNRVVEQYF. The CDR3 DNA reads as TGTGCTAGTGGTTTGAACAGGGTAGTGGAGCAGTACTTC.

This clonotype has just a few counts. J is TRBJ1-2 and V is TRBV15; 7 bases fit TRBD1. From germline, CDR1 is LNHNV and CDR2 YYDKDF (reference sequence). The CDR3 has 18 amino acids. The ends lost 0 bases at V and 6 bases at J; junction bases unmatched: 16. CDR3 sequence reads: CATSRDLGTRQGGHGYTF. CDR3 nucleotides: TGTGCCACCAGCAGAGATCTTGGAACTCGACAGGGTGGTCATGGCTACACCTTC.

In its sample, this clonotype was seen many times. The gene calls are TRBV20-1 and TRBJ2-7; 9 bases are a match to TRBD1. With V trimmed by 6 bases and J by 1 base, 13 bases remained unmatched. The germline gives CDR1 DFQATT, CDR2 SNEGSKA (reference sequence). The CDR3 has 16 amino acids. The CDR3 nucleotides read TGCAGTGCCATGCCTTACCGGGACAGGGCATCCTACGAGCAGTACGTC. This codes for CSAMPYRDRASYEQYV.

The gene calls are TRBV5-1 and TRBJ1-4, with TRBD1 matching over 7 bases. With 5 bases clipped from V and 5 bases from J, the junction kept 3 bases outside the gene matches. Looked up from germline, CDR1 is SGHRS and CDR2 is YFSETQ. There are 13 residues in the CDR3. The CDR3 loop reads CASREGQNEKLFF. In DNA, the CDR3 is TGCGCCAGCAGAGAGGGACAGAATGAAAAACTGTTTTTT.

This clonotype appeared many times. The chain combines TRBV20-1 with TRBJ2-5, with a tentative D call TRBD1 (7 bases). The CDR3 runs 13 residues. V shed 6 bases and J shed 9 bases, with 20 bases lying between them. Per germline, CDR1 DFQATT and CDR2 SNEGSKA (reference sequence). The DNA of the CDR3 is TGCAGTGCGAGGGGCAGGGGGGCCCCGGCCCAGTACTTC. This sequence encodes CSARGRGAPAQYF.

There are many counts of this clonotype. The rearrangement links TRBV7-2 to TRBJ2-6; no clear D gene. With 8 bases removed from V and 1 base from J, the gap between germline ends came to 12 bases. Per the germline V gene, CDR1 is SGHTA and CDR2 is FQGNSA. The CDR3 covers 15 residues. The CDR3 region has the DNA TGTGCCAGCGCCGATATGGGGTCTGGGGCCAACGTCCTGACTTTC. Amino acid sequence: CASADMGSGANVLTF.

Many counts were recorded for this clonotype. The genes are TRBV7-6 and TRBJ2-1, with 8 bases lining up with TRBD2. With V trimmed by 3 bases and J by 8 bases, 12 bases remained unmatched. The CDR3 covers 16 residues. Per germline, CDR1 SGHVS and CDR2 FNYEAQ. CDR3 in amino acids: CASSLFMRGAIDEQFF. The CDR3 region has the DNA TGTGCCAGCAGCTTGTTCATGCGGGGGGCGATCGATGAGCAGTTCTTC.

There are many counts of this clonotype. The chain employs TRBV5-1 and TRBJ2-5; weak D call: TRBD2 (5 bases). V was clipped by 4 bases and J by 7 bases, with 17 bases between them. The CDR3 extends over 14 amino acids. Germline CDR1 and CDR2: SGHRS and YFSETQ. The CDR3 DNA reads TGCGCCAGCAGCGATTCGGGGTTCCGCGTGACCCAGTACTTC. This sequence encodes CASSDSGFRVTQYF.

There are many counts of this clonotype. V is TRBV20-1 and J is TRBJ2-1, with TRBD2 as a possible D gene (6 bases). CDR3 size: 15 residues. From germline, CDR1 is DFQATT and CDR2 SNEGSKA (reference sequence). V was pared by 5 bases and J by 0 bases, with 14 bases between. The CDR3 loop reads CSAVRDSLSYNEQFF. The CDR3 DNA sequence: TGCAGTGCTGTCAGGGACTCCCTCTCCTACAATGAGCAGTTCTTC.

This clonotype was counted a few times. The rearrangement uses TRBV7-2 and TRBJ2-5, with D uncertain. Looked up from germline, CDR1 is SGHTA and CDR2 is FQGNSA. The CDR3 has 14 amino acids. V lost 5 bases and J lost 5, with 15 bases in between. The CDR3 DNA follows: TGTGCCAGCAGCCCACCTTCTCCGTGGGAGACCCAGTACTTC. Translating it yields CASSPPSPWETQYF.

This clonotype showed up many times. CDR3 DNA sequence: TGTGCCAGCAGCTTAGCGTCACTAGCCAATGAGCAGTTCTTC. It is translated as CASSLASLANEQFF. This rearrangement joins TRBV7-6 to TRBJ2-1, with D tentatively TRBD2 (6 bases). The germline gives CDR1 SGHVS, CDR2 FNYEAQ. This CDR3 is built from 14 residues. V gave up 0 bases and J gave up 6 bases, with 9 bases separating them.

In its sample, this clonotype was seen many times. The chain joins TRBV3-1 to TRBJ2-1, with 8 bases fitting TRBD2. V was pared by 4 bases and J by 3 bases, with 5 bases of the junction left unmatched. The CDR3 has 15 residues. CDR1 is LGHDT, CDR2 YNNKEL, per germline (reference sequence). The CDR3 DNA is TGTGCCAGCAGCCCATGGCGGGGGGTCTACAATGAGCAGTTCTTC. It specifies CASSPWRGVYNEQFF.

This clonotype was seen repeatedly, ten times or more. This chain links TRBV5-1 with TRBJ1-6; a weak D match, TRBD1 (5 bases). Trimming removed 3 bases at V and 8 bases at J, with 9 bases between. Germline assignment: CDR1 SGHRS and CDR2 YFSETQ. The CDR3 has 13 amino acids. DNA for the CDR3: TGCGCCAGCAGCTGGACAACAGATTCACCCCTCCACTTT. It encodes CASSWTTDSPLHF.

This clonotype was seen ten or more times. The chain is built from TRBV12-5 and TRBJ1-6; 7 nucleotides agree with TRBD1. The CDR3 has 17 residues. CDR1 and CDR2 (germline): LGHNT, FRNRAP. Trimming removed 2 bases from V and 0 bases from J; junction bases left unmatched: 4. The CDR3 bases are TGTGCTAGTGGTTTGTCCAGGGGGAGCTCCTATAATTCACCCCTCCACTTT. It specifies CASGLSRGSSYNSPLHF.

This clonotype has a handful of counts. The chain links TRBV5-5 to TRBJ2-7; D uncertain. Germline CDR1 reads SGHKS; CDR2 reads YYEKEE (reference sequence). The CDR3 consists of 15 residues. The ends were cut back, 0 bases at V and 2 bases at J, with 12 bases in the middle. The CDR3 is CASSLGWTETYEQYF. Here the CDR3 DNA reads TGTGCCAGCAGCTTGGGTTGGACGGAAACCTACGAGCAGTACTTC.

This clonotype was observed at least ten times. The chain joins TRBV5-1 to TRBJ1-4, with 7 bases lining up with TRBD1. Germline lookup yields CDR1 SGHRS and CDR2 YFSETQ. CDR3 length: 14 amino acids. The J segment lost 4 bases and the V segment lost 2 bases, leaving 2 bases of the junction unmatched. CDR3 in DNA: TGCGCCAGCAGCTTCGGGACAGATAATGAAAAACTGTTTTTT. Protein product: CASSFGTDNEKLFF. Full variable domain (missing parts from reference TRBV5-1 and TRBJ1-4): KAGVTQTPRYLIKTRGQQVTLSCSPISGHRSVSWYQQTPGQGLQFLFEYFSETQRNKGNFPGRFSGRQFSNSRSEMNVSTLELGDSALYLCASSFGTDNEKLFFGSGTQLSVL.

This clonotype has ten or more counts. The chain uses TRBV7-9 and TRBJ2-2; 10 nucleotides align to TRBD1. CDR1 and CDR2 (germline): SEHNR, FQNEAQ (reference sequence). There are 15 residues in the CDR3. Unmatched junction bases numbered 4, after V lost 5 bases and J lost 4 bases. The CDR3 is CASSPTGGGTGELFF. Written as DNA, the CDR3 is TGTGCCAGCAGCCCGACAGGGGGCGGCACCGGGGAGCTGTTTTTT.

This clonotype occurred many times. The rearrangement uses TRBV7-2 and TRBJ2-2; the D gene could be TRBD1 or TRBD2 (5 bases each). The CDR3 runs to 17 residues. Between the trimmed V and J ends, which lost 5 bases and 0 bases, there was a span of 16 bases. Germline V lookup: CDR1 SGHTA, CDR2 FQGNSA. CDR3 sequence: CASSAPRDDANTGELFF. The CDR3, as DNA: TGTGCCAGCAGCGCACCTCGGGACGACGCGAACACCGGGGAGCTGTTTTTT.

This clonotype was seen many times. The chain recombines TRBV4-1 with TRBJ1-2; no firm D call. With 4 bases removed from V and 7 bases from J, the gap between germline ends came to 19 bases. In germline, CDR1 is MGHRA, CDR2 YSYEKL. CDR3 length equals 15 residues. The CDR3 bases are TGCGCCAGCAGCCGCCCGGGAGAGGGTCTCTTTGGCTACACCTTC. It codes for CASSRPGEGLFGYTF.

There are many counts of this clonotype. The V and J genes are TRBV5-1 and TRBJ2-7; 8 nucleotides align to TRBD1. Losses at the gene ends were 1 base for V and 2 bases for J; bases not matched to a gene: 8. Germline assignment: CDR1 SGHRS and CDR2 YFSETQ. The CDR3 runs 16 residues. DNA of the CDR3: TGCGCCAGCAGCTTGAGCTCGGGACAGGTAGCCTACGAGCAGTACTTC. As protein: CASSLSSGQVAYEQYF.

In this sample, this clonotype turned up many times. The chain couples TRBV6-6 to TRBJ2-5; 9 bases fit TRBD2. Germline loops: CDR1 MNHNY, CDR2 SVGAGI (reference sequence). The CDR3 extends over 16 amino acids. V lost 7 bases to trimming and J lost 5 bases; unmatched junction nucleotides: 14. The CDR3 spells CASTPRASGAMETQYF. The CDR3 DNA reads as TGTGCCAGCACCCCAAGGGCTAGCGGGGCCATGGAGACCCAGTACTTC.

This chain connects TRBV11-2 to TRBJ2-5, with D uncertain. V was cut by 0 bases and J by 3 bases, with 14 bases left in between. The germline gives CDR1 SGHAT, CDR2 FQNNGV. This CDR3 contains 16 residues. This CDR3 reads CASSLDLYAAKETQYF. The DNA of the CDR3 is TGTGCCAGCAGCTTAGACTTGTATGCTGCTAAAGAGACCCAGTACTTC.

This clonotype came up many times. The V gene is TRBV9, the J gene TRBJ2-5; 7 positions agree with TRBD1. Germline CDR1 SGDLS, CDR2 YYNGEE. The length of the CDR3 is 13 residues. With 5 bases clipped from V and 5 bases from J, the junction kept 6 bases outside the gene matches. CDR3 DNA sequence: TGTGCCAGCAGGCATACAGGGGAGGAGACCCAGTACTTC. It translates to CASRHTGEETQYF.

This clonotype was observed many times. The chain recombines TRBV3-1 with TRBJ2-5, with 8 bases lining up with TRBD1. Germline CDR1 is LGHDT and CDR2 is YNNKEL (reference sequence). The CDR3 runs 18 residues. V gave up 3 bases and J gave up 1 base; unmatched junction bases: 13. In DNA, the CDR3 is TGTGCCAGCAGCCAGTCGCGATTCAGGGGGCATACCCAAGAGACCCAGTACTTC. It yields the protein CASSQSRFRGHTQETQYF.

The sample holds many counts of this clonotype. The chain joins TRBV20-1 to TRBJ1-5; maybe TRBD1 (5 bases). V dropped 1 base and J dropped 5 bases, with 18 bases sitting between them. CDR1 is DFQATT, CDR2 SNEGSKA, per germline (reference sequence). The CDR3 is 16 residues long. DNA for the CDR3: TGCAGTGCTAGAGTTCCACGGGGCCTTGAGGATCAGCCCCAGCATTTT. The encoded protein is CSARVPRGLEDQPQHF.

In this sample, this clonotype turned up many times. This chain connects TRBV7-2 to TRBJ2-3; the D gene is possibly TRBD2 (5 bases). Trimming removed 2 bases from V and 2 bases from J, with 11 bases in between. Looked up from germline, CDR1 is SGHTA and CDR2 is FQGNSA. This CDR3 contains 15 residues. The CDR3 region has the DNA TGTGCCAGCAGCTTATCGGCGGGCTTCACAGATACGCAGTATTTT. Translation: CASSLSAGFTDTQYF.

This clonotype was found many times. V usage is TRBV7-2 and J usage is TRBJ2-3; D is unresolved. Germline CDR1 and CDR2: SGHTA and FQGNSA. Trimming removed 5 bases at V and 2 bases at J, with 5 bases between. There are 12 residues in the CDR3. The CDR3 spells CASSRYTDTQYF. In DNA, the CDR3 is TGTGCCAGCAGCCGCTACACAGATACGCAGTATTTT. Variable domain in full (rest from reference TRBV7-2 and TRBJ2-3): GAGVSQSPSNKVTEKGKDVELRCDPISGHTALYWYRQSLGQGLEFLIYFQGNSAPDKSGLPSDRFSAERTGGSVSTLTIQRTQQEDSAVYLCASSRYTDTQYFGPGTRLTVL.

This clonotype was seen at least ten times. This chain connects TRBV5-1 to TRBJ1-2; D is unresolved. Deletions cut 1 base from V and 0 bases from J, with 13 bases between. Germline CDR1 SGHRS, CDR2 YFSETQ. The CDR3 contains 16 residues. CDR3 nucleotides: TGCGCCAGCAGCTTGACGCTGGGAACCACTAACTATGGCTACACCTTC. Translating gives CASSLTLGTTNYGYTF.

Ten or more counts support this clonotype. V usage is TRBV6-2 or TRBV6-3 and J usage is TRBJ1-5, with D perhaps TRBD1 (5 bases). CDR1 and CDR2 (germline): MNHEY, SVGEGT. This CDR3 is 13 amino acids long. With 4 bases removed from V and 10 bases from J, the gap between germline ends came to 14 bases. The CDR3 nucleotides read TGTGCCAGCAGTTCCAGGGTTTATGGTCCCCAGCATTTT. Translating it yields CASSSRVYGPQHF.